This note documents a single T cell receptor (beta chain) sequence. Trimming removed 6 bases from V and 2 bases from J; junction bases left unmatched: 5. The CDR3 covers 14 residues. The germline V gene encodes CDR1 LGHNT and CDR2 FRNRAP. The sample belongs to a study of T cell changes during pregnancy in multiple sclerosis. Generated by immunoSEQ multiplex PCR, the TCRdb table keeps only in-frame clones and is missing some. This sample has 35,000 to 45,000 clones, with 93% found just once. Sequenced material: CD4+ T cells from peripheral blood mononuclear cells, taken in the first trimester of pregnancy. The genes are TRBV12-5 and TRBJ2-3; 7 nucleotides align to TRBD1. This clonotype originated in a female donor with multiple sclerosis, enrolled in a pregnancy study. The CDR3 nucleotides are TGTGCTAGTGGCCCGGGACAGAACACAGATACGCAGTATTTT. As protein: CASGPGQNTDTQYF.